Reported below is one T cell receptor (beta chain). TCRdb's copy holds only in-frame clones and misses some; the assay was immunoSEQ multiplex PCR. The sample has roughly 320,000 clones, 70% to 90% seen once. CDR1 and CDR2 (germline): SGHNT, YENEEA. This CDR3 comprises 14 residues. V lost 5 bases to trimming and J lost 6 bases; unmatched junction nucleotides: 5. This record belongs to a study of Ad26.COV2.S vaccination and SARS-CoV-2 variants. The treatment: some 20 received Ad26.COV2.S at low or high dose, single or two shots; about 5 received placebo; per-sample allocation not given. Day 63 following the first vaccine or placebo injection was when the samples were taken. In Boston, an adult donor aged 18-55 years took part.

The source is a person aged 18-60 years who received the Ad26.COV2.S COVID-19 vaccine or a placebo. Sequencing was performed on peripheral blood, taken in a trial of Ad26.COV2.S vaccine versus placebo. The chain links TRBV11-3 to TRBJ2-1, with TRBD2 matching over 9 bases. The CDR3 sequence is CASSTRGGGNEQFF. The CDR3 nucleotides are TGTGCCAGCAGCACCCGCGGGGGGGGCAATGAGCAGTTCTTC.